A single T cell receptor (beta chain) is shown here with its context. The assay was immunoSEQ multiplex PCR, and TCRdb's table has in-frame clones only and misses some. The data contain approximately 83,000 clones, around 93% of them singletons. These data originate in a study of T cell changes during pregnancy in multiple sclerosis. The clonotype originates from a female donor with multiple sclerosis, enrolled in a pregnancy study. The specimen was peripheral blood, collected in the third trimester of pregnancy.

The CDR3 sequence is CASGLTWGETQYF. The CDR3 region has the DNA TGCGCCAGCGGACTGACCTGGGGAGAGACCCAGTACTTC. The chain joins TRBV5-1 to TRBJ2-5; possibly TRBD2 for D (5 bases). V lost 7 bases, J lost 4 bases, and 14 bases lay in between. The CDR3 is 13 amino acids. From germline, CDR1 is SGHRS and CDR2 YFSETQ.